The rows below give T cell receptor beta chains drawn from one sample of a study of blood T cell repertoires in COVID-19. Here immunoSEQ multiplex PCR was the method, and the copy in TCRdb shows in-frame clones only, minus some. Here the sample spans some 83,000 clones, around nine tenths being singletons. The source material was peripheral blood. All receptors come from an elderly man with active or convalescent COVID-19. The CDR3 runs from the conserved cysteine through the conserved F or W. The D gene is left open where the match is weak. The size entry is marked missing in some rows and otherwise reads once, few, many or a size class.

abundance: -; len: 13; j_gene: TRBJ2-3; d_gene: TRBD1; v_gene: TRBV29-1; CDR3nt: TGCAGCCTCGACAGGGGAGGCACAGATACGCAGTATTTT; CDR3aa: CSLDRGGTDTQYF
abundance: -; len: 14; j_gene: TRBJ1-3; d_gene: -; v_gene: TRBV9; CDR3nt: TGTGCCAGCAGCGTCCAGGGGAATGGAAACACCATATATTTT; CDR3aa: CASSVQGNGNTIYF
abundance: once; len: 14; j_gene: TRBJ1-4; d_gene: -; v_gene: TRBV19; CDR3nt: TGTGCCAGTAGTATAGCCGGGGTTGGGGAAAAACTGTTTTTT; CDR3aa: CASSIAGVGEKLFF
abundance: once; len: 13; j_gene: TRBJ1-2; d_gene: -; v_gene: TRBV5-1; CDR3nt: TGCGCCAGCAGCTTGGACAGCTTCTATGGCTACACCTTC; CDR3aa: CASSLDSFYGYTF
abundance: -; len: 14; j_gene: TRBJ2-1; d_gene: -; v_gene: TRBV5-1; CDR3nt: TGCGCCAGCAGCTTGACGGGGGGCCACAATGAGCAGTTCTTC; CDR3aa: CASSLTGGHNEQFF
abundance: -; len: 15; j_gene: TRBJ2-4; d_gene: TRBD2; v_gene: TRBV7-2; CDR3nt: TGTGCCAGCAGCTTAGGGTCGGGGGGGCAAAACATTCAGTACTTC; CDR3aa: CASSLGSGGQNIQYF
abundance: -; len: 14; j_gene: TRBJ1-2; d_gene: TRBD1; v_gene: TRBV6-6; CDR3nt: TGTGCCAGCAGTAGACAGGGGGCGAGCTATGGCTACACCTTC; CDR3aa: CASSRQGASYGYTF
abundance: -; len: 13; j_gene: TRBJ2-1; d_gene: TRBD2; v_gene: TRBV7-8; CDR3nt: TGTGCCAGCAGCCCGGGACTAGCAAGCGAGCAGTTCTTC; CDR3aa: CASSPGLASEQFF
abundance: -; len: 16; j_gene: TRBJ2-3; d_gene: TRBD2; v_gene: TRBV5-1; CDR3nt: TGCGCCAGCAGCCTTAGCGGGGGCCTCCCCACAGATACGCAGTATTTT; CDR3aa: CASSLSGGLPTDTQYF
abundance: -; len: 16; j_gene: TRBJ2-5; d_gene: TRBD2; v_gene: TRBV4-2; CDR3nt: TGTGCCAGCAGCCGGGCCAGGGTGGGGGGGCAAGAGACCCAGTACTTC; CDR3aa: CASSRARVGGQETQYF